Below are 23 T cell receptor beta chains sequenced from a single sample in a study of blood T cell repertoires in COVID-19. The repertoire was sequenced with immunoSEQ multiplex PCR; TCRdb's copy has only in-frame clones and lacks some. The sample has some 190,000 clones, 70% to 85% seen once. The specimen sequenced was PBMCs or T cells enriched from blood (not recorded which). These receptors were obtained from a woman in her 30s who had recovered from COVID-19.

The rearrangement links TRBV24-1 to TRBJ1-3; a possible D gene is TRBD1 (5 bases). The CDR3 loop spans 17 amino acids. The germline V gene has CDR1 KGHDR and CDR2 SFDVKD. V shed 1 base and J shed 0 bases, with 12 bases lying between them. The CDR3, as DNA: TGTGCCACCAGTGATTTTCCACCGACAGTCTCTGGAAACACCATATATTTT. Its protein product is CATSDFPPTVSGNTIYF.

The chain employs TRBV19 and TRBJ1-4; tentative D call: TRBD1 (6 bases). V was shortened by 4 bases and J by 4 bases, with 10 bases between the two germline ends. Germline V gene lookup returns CDR1 LNHDA and CDR2 SQIVND (reference sequence). CDR3 length equals 14 residues. CDR3 DNA sequence: TGTGCCAGTAGTACCACAGGGAATAATGAAAAACTGTTTTTT. It translates to CASSTTGNNEKLFF. The full variable domain, rest sourced from reference TRBV19 and TRBJ1-4, is DGGITQSPKYLFRKEGQNVTLSCEQNLNHDAMYWYRQDPGQGLRLIYYSQIVNDFQKGDIAEGYSVSREKKESFPLTVTSAQKNPTAFYLCASSTTGNNEKLFFGSGTQLSVL.

CDR3 sequence reads: CASSLEEANYGYTF. In DNA, the CDR3 is TGTGCCAGCAGCCTAGAGGAGGCTAACTATGGCTACACCTTC. The rearrangement links TRBV2 to TRBJ1-2; D is unclear. V was pared by 6 bases and J by 0 bases, with 11 bases between. Germline CDR1 SNHLY, CDR2 FYNNEI. The CDR3 is 14 residues long.

The chain joins TRBV30 to TRBJ2-1; D is perhaps TRBD1 (7 bases). With 5 bases removed from V and 10 bases from J, the gap between germline ends came to 18 bases. CDR1 GTSNPN and CDR2 SVGIG come from the germline V gene (reference sequence). CDR3 size: 13 residues. In DNA form, the CDR3 reads TGTGCCTGGGATGCGGGACAGTGGGGCGAGCAGTTCTTC. Amino acids: CAWDAGQWGEQFF.

The V gene is TRBV5-1, the J gene TRBJ1-2, with 7 nucleotides matching TRBD1. The ends lost 4 bases at V and 4 bases at J; junction bases unmatched: 7. The CDR3 sequence is 14 residues long. Germline values: CDR1 SGHRS, CDR2 YFSETQ. This CDR3 is CASSMVGGVYGYTF. CDR3 DNA: TGCGCCAGCAGCATGGTAGGGGGCGTCTATGGCTACACCTTC.

The chain is built from TRBV5-1 and TRBJ2-5; TRBD2 aligns across 7 bases. V lost 3 bases to trimming and J lost 2 bases; unmatched junction nucleotides: 10. Germline CDR1 and CDR2: SGHRS and YFSETQ. The CDR3 is 16 residues long. CDR3 sequence (DNA): TGCGCCAGCAGCTATCCGGGGGGTTCGGAACAAGAGACCCAGTACTTC. Its protein product is CASSYPGGSEQETQYF.

V is TRBV7-9 and J is TRBJ2-7; a possible D gene is TRBD2 (6 bases). This CDR3 region has 16 residues. Trimming pared 5 bases from V and 11 bases from J, leaving 28 bases between. Germline V gene data show CDR1 as SEHNR and CDR2 as FQNEAQ (reference sequence). CDR3 in amino acids: CASSPVGGGHSYVEYF. The CDR3 DNA follows: TGTGCCAGCAGCCCGGTGGGGGGAGGACACTCCTACGTTGAGTACTTC.

Details on this clone: Its ends do not fully match the called genes, so a read error is possible. CDR3 in amino acids: CASSQDPRQARLF. The CDR3 nucleotides are TGTGCCAGCAGCCAAGATCCCAGGCAGGCAAGGTTATTC. The chain employs TRBV14 and TRBJ1-2; unclear D gene. Germline-derived CDR1 and CDR2 are SGHDN and FVKESK. This CDR3 region has 13 residues.

In this sample, this clone turned up a few times. The sample holds other DNA sequences that translate to the same CDR3. In DNA, the CDR3 is TGTGCCAGCAGCTTAGGTACAGCTCAAGAGACCCAGTACTTC. Its protein is CASSLGTAQETQYF. This chain links TRBV7-9 with TRBJ2-5; the D is unclear. CDR3 length: 14 amino acids. V shed 1 base and J shed 2 bases, with 8 bases lying between them. Germline V gene sequence: CDR1 SEHNR, CDR2 FQNEAQ (reference sequence). The full variable domain, with the rest looked up from reference TRBV7-9 and TRBJ2-5, is DTGVSQNPRHKITKRGQNVTFRCDPISEHNRLYWYRQTLGQGPEFLTYFQNEAQLEKSRLLSDRFSAERPKGSFSTLEIQRTEQGDSAMYLCASSLGTAQETQYFGPGTRLLVL.

This chain links TRBV27 with TRBJ1-4; 9 bases map to TRBD1. Germline CDR1 reads MNHEY; CDR2 reads SMNVEV (reference sequence). V trimming: 8 bases; J trimming: 5 bases; junction bases outside the gene matches: 6. The CDR3 covers 14 residues. The CDR3 here is CASRIGTGNEKLFF. CDR3 coding DNA: TGTGCCAGCCGAATTGGGACAGGGAATGAAAAACTGTTTTTT.

The chain links TRBV10-3 to TRBJ1-1; D unresolved. The CDR3 consists of 13 residues. V was shortened by 4 bases and J by 1 base, with 7 bases between the two germline ends. CDR1 and CDR2 from the germline V gene are ENHRY and SYGVKD. The CDR3 bases are TGTGCCATCAGTGGTGCGGGGAACACTGAAGCTTTCTTT. Protein sequence: CAISGAGNTEAFF.

This clone has more than one count but fewer than ten. The CDR3 nucleotides read TGTGCCAGCAGCTTAAGAGGGTCCTTTAGCACAGATACGCAGTATTTT. Its protein product is CASSLRGSFSTDTQYF. The rearrangement links TRBV7-3 to TRBJ2-3, with D maybe TRBD2 (5 bases). V was clipped by 1 base and J by 0 bases, with 11 bases between them. The germline gives CDR1 SGHTA, CDR2 FQGTGA. CDR3 length: 16 amino acids.

The J gene is TRBJ1-6, the V gene TRBV3-1 (or the pseudogene TRBV3-2); D uncertain. Trimming left V 2 bases short and J 7 bases short, with 9 bases between. The CDR3 runs to 14 residues. In germline, CDR1 is LGHDT, CDR2 YNNKEL (reference sequence). The CDR3, as DNA: TGTGCCAGCAGCCAAAGAGGTACAAATTCACCCCTCCACTTT. This encodes CASSQRGTNSPLHF.

This clone was recorded once. V and J are TRBV2 and TRBJ2-7; a weak D match, TRBD1 (5 bases). V was pared by 7 bases and J by 4 bases, with 11 bases between. Germline V gene lookup returns CDR1 SNHLY and CDR2 FYNNEI. The CDR3 contains 12 residues. The CDR3 here is CASKGQAYEQYF. The CDR3, as DNA: TGTGCCAGCAAGGGGCAGGCTTACGAGCAGTACTTC.

The chain is built from TRBV7-2 and TRBJ2-5; TRBD2 agrees at 12 bases. With 5 bases clipped from V and 5 bases from J, the junction kept 9 bases outside the gene matches. Per germline, CDR1 SGHTA and CDR2 FQGNSA. This CDR3 is 16 amino acids long. CDR3 residues: CASSPSSGGADETQYF. In nucleotides, the CDR3 is TGTGCCAGCAGCCCTTCTAGCGGGGGGGCCGATGAGACCCAGTACTTC.

The chain has TRBV15 and TRBJ1-2; tentatively, D is TRBD1 (5 bases). This CDR3 has 13 residues. V was cut by 0 bases and J by 3 bases, with 5 bases left in between. Germline V gene lookup returns CDR1 LNHNV and CDR2 YYDKDF (reference sequence). The CDR3 DNA follows: TGTGCCACCAGCAGAGACAGGGACTATGGCTACACCTTC. Amino acid sequence: CATSRDRDYGYTF. The complete variable domain, with remaining parts taken from reference TRBV15 and TRBJ1-2, reads DAMVIQNPRYQVTQFGKPVTLSCSQTLNHNVMYWYQQKSSQAPKLLFHYYDKDFNNEADTPDNFQSRRPNTSFCFLDIRSPGLGDTAMYLCATSRDRDYGYTFGSGTRLTVV.

This chain's CDR3 is CASSEGSLHNEQYF. Here the CDR3 DNA reads TGTGCCAGCAGTGAAGGATCCCTCCACAACGAGCAGTACTTC. The chain combines TRBV2 with TRBJ2-7; D call uncertain. This CDR3 region has 14 residues. Germline V gives CDR1 SNHLY, CDR2 FYNNEI. V was pared by 1 base and J by 5 bases, with 12 bases between.

The chain couples TRBV7-9 to TRBJ1-3, with D perhaps matching TRBD1 (6 bases). Trimming stripped 5 bases from V and 2 bases from J, with 22 bases between. CDR1 and CDR2 from the germline V gene are SEHNR and FQNEAQ (reference sequence). The CDR3 length is 18 residues. The CDR3 nucleotides are TGTGCCAGCAGCCAAGAGGGCGTACAGGGATTCCCTGGAAACACCATATATTTT. This sequence encodes CASSQEGVQGFPGNTIYF. The whole variable domain, remainder taken from reference TRBV7-9 and TRBJ1-3, is DTGVSQNPRHKITKRGQNVTFRCDPISEHNRLYWYRQTLGQGPEFLTYFQNEAQLEKSRLLSDRFSAERPKGSFSTLEIQRTEQGDSAMYLCASSQEGVQGFPGNTIYFGEGSWLTVV.

This clone came up a few times. The genes are TRBV30 and TRBJ2-7, with D possibly TRBD2 on 5 matching bases. CDR1 GTSNPN and CDR2 SVGIG come from the germline V gene (reference sequence). The V end lost 2 bases, the J end lost 2 bases, and 10 bases lay between the germline ends. This CDR3 comprises 13 residues. CDR3 coding DNA: TGTGCCTGGAGTCAGAGGGAACCCTACGAGCAGTACTTC. This sequence encodes CAWSQREPYEQYF.

J is TRBJ1-1 and V is TRBV3-1 (or the pseudogene TRBV3-2); 7 bases line up with TRBD1. J was trimmed by 6 bases and V by 3 bases; bases with no gene match: 4. Germline CDR1 LGHDT, CDR2 YNNKEL (reference sequence). The CDR3 contains 13 residues. In DNA, the CDR3 is TGTGCCAGCAGCCACCGAGGGGGCTCTGAAGCTTTCTTT. Protein product: CASSHRGGSEAFF.

This clone was seen once. The chain carries TRBV19 and TRBJ2-7, with 11 bases lining up with TRBD2. Germline V gives CDR1 LNHDA, CDR2 SQIVND (reference sequence). Trimming at V came to 4 bases and at J to 3 bases, leaving 8 bases not matched to a gene. CDR3 size: 16 residues. Here the CDR3 reads CASSTIWTSGRYEQYF. The CDR3 nucleotides are TGTGCCAGTAGTACCATTTGGACTAGCGGGCGCTACGAGCAGTACTTC.

The chain joins TRBV5-4 to TRBJ2-3; tentative D call: TRBD1 (5 bases). The CDR3 has 15 amino acids. The germline CDR1 and CDR2 sequences are SGHNT and YYREEE (reference sequence). Between the trimmed V and J ends, which lost 0 bases and 4 bases, there was a span of 12 bases. CDR3: CASSLGGASADTQYF. CDR3 nucleotides: TGTGCCAGCAGCTTGGGTGGGGCGAGCGCAGATACGCAGTATTTT. Full variable domain (outside the CDR3, taken from reference TRBV5-4 and TRBJ2-3): ETGVTQSPTHLIKTRGQQVTLRCSSQSGHNTVSWYQQALGQGPQFIFQYYREEENGRGNFPPRFSGLQFPNYSSELNVNALELDDSALYLCASSLGGASADTQYFGPGTRLTVL.

The chain is built from TRBV5-5 and TRBJ2-2, with D maybe TRBD1 (5 bases). The germline CDR1 and CDR2 sequences are SGHKS and YYEKEE (reference sequence). The CDR3 sequence is 15 residues long. Trimming removed 1 base from V and 6 bases from J, with 13 bases in between. The DNA for the CDR3 is TGTGCCAGCAGCTTGACGCAGGGCCGCTCCGGGGAGCTGTTTTTT. Its translation is CASSLTQGRSGELFF. Complete variable domain (other parts from reference TRBV5-5 and TRBJ2-2): DAGVTQSPTHLIKTRGQQVTLRCSPISGHKSVSWYQQVLGQGPQFIFQYYEKEERGRGNFPDRFSARQFPNYSSELNVNALLLGDSALYLCASSLTQGRSGELFFGEGSRLTVL.